This T cell receptor beta chain emerged from a study of blood T cell repertoires in COVID-19. The overall study: Samples representing acute and convalescent COVID-19 were sourced from the United States, Italy and Spain.

Profiling relied on immunoSEQ multiplex PCR, and the TCRdb table lists in-frame clones only, not all of them. The data contain 120,000 or so clones, roughly 87% of them singletons. The germline gives CDR1 SGHTA, CDR2 FQGNSA. The CDR3 extends over 16 amino acids. V shed 5 bases and J 8 bases; nucleotides not matched to a gene: 14. Sequences were obtained from peripheral blood. The source is a man aged 80 or over with active or convalescent COVID-19. The chain couples TRBV7-2 to TRBJ1-4, with TRBD1 matching over 7 bases. The CDR3 is CASSRRRQGLQEKLFF. As DNA, the CDR3 is TGTGCCAGCAGCCGTCGGAGACAGGGTCTTCAAGAAAAACTGTTTTTT.